This T cell receptor beta chain was sequenced in a study of blood T cells in healthy people across ages (dated by TCRdb to between 2014 and 2017). Concerning the study at large: In model experiments, template switching captured roughly one uniquely barcoded TCR beta cDNA molecule for every two T cells. The study measured age-related changes in TCR beta repertoire diversity using deep sequencing normalized with unique cDNA molecular identifiers. Four age groups were formed from the donors: young (average roughly 16 years), middle-aged (approximately 39), aged (roughly 58) and long-lived (about 80). Donors of different ages were randomly distributed across sequencing lanes to avoid experimental bias. Two additional independent replicas of 1 million unique cDNA reads from the same blood draw were analyzed for two donors (one aged 18 to 30 and one aged 80 or older).

Donors were approximately 42 systemically healthy Caucasian individuals from Russia aged 6 to 90 years. Ten milliliters of peripheral blood were collected from each donor into EDTA-treated Vacutainer tubes. PBMCs were isolated by Ficoll-Paque density-gradient centrifugation, with at least 6 million obtained per sample. Trizol reagent was used to extract total RNA from PBMCs, with at least 5 micrograms per sample. The percentages of naive CD45RAhigh/CD27high T cells were determined by flow cytometry on a PBMC aliquot from every donor. Libraries were constructed by 5' RACE. Sequencing was performed on an Illumina HiSeq 2500. A second 7 to 11 cycle PCR used a sample-barcoded 5' primer and a J-beta primer mix. Each TCR beta cDNA molecule received a unique molecular identifier from a template-switch 5' adaptor carrying 12 random nucleotides. Each sample yielded at least 2.5 million CDR3-containing paired-end reads. The Mint cDNA synthesis kit, primed by a TRBC-specific oligonucleotide, was used to synthesize first-strand cDNA from all RNA. Following uracil-DNA glycosylase treatment, all cDNA underwent a first 18-cycle PCR with the universal primers M1SS and BC2_uni_R. From the authors' description of their analysis: Each sample was normalized by randomly selecting 1 million high-quality reads, each carrying a distinct molecular identifier. Instead of being binned into consensus sequences, reads that shared molecular identifiers were thrown out. MiTCR, run with a Q25 quality threshold and the strictest error-elimination algorithm, handled CDR3 identification, clonotype clustering and error correction. Lower-bound total TCR beta diversity was estimated with a nonparametric unseen species model using Euler transformation. Starting from the raw public reads, TCRdb applied fastp trimming at Q25, assembled clones with MiXCR and retained in-frame beta chains. Each CDR3 protein gets just one entry, which takes the most common genes and DNA from the rows behind it. The V and J calls follow TCRdb's processing rather than the paper's. The sample table records approximately 800,000 distinct CDR3 sequences; 62% of these occur just once. Clones ranked in the top ten supply roughly a quarter of the sample.

Overall results and qualifications from the work: Since profiling was done on bulk unsorted PBMCs, naive and antigen-experienced compartments could not be conclusively compared. The CMV infection status of donors was not known, potentially confounding age-related changes in expanded clonotypes. The long-lived group showed more naive CD4+ T cells, fewer expanded clones and increased TCR diversity than the aged group, suggesting age selection. Estimates of total diversity based on one million sequenced T cells were regarded as lower bounds and as underestimates. Observed TCR beta diversity per million T cells fell roughly linearly with age, and a significant reduction was already apparent by age around 40. There was a strong correlation between observed TCR beta diversity and the percentage of naive T cells measured by flow cytometry.

Inclusive of the bounding cysteine and phenylalanine, the CDR3 is 17 residues long. Only the CDR3 DNA is retained, 51 bases long and in frame from the first base. The germline V gene specifies MNHEY as CDR1 and SVGEGT as CDR2. Here V drops 0 bases and J drops 3 bases, and the junction holds 8 bases not matched to any gene. Of note for this clonotype: The target of this receptor is not known. No base qualities exist here, and no much larger clone lies one base off it.

This chain joins TRBV6-2 or TRBV6-3 to TRBJ2-3, and 8 junction bases match TRBD1. The receptor was isolated from a man in his thirties or forties in good health. Source material: blood. The CDR3 in this case is CASSYSIWTGKTDTQYF. The sequenced DNA: TGTGCCAGCAGTTACTCGATTTGGACAGGGAAAACAGATACGCAGTATTTT.